Sequencing of this T cell receptor (beta chain) was carried out in a study of metastatic and nonmetastatic thyroid tumors. Study context: Repertoires from malignant and benign thyroid patients were compared across blood and tumor or nodule tissue.

Until they underwent thyroid surgery, no patient had received any treatment. Original data processing: In papillary thyroid cancer, a distant-metastasis classifier was built using CDR3 differences across clinicopathological groups. TCRdb re-called the PCR reads via MiXCR. The V and J calls were determined by TCRdb, not by the authors. The sample carries 30,000 to 35,000 clones, approximately 17% recorded once. General observations from the study: Within blood and tumor, benign nodules reportedly had significantly lower TCR beta diversity than malignant thyroid tumors did.

V lost 4 bases to trimming and J lost 3 bases, with 12 bases between them. CDR3 length: 15 amino acids. CDR1 and CDR2 (germline): SEHNR, FQNEAQ (reference sequence). This clone was found many times. Its target is not known. Sequencing used blood. The clonotype originates from a female donor with papillary thyroid cancer or a benign thyroid nodule (not recorded which). Some clones in this sample may be carry-over from other donors' samples. This chain links TRBV7-9 with TRBJ2-2, with D uncertain. The CDR3 sequence is CASSSTWADTGELFF. The CDR3 DNA follows: TGTGCCAGCAGCTCCACCTGGGCGGACACCGGGGAGCTGTTTTTT.